This TCR beta chain was identified in a study of shared clonotypes between healthy human individuals. Study as a whole: Donor ages ranged 18 to 49 years: two women, a few men.

The germline V gene has CDR1 SGHRS and CDR2 YFSETQ. V was clipped by 2 bases and J by 5 bases, with 11 bases between them. The CDR3 sequence is 14 residues long. Libraries were prepared by immunoSEQ multiplex PCR; TCRdb keeps only in-frame clonotypes and omits some of them. The table records approximately 1,000,000 clones, about 84% of them present only once. V gene TRBV5-1 combines with J gene TRBJ2-1; D is undetermined. The sequence derives from a man between 18 and 35 years old in good health. Some clones in this sample may be carry-over from other donors' samples. Material for sequencing was memory CD4+ T cells from PBMCs. Described subset: CD45RA-negative fraction. The DNA of the CDR3 is TGCGCCAGCAGCTTATTTGCGGAAAACAATGAGCAGTTCTTC. Residues: CASSLFAENNEQFF.